This record concerns one TCR beta chain sequence. What it binds is not known. This entry belongs to a study of T cells in tuberculosis. The overall study: Blood was taken before or within 7 days of anti-tuberculosis therapy.

The sample's time point: new active TB diagnosis, blood taken before or within 7 days of starting treatment. Included patients were adults of at least 18, HIV-seronegative, South African. The protocol was immunoSEQ multiplex PCR, while the TCRdb copy is restricted to in-frame clones and leaves out a portion. The sample contains some 31,000 clones, about 84% of which appear only once. Whole-study results and caveats: Active tuberculosis patients had shorter CDR3-alpha; the beta difference was nonsignificant. Smaller distances to GMM-specific TCRs suggested their expansion in active tuberculosis.

Germline V gene lookup returns CDR1 MNHEY and CDR2 SMNVEV (reference sequence). Between the trimmed V and J ends, which lost 5 bases and 8 bases, there was a span of 15 bases. The CDR3 spans 13 residues. Sequenced here: PBMCs, sampled at tuberculosis diagnosis. This TCR came from an adult with tuberculosis. The rearrangement joins TRBV27 to TRBJ1-2; D gene uncertain. The DNA for the CDR3 is TGTGCCAGCAGTCTACTCTCCGGGTCCGGCTACACCTTC. The encoded protein is CASSLLSGSGYTF.